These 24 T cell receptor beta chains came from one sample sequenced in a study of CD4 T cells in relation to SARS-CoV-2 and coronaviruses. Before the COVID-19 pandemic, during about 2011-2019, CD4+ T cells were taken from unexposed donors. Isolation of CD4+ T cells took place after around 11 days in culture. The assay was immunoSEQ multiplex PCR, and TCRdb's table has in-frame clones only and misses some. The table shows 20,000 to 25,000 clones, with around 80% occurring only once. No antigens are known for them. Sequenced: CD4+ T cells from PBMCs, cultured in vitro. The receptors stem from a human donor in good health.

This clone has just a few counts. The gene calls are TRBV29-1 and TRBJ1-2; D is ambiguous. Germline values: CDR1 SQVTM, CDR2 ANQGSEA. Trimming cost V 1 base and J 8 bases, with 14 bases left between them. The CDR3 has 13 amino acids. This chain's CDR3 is CSVEGTRQRGYTF. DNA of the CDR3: TGCAGCGTTGAAGGGACCCGTCAGAGGGGCTACACCTTC.

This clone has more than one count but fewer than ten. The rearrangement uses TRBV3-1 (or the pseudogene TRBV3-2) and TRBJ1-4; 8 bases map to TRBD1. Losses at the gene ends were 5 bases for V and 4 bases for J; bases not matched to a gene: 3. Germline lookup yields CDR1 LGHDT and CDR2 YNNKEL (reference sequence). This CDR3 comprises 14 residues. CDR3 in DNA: TGTGCCAGCAGCTCGGGACAGGATAATGAAAAACTGTTTTTT. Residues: CASSSGQDNEKLFF.

CDR3 DNA sequence: TGCAGCGTTGAACGAGAGGACTGGGTCTCTGGCTACACCTTC. Translated: CSVEREDWVSGYTF. The chain is built from TRBV29-1 and TRBJ1-2, with no clear D. V lost 2 bases and J lost 7, with 17 bases in between. Germline V gene lookup returns CDR1 SQVTM and CDR2 ANQGSEA. The CDR3 length is 14 residues.

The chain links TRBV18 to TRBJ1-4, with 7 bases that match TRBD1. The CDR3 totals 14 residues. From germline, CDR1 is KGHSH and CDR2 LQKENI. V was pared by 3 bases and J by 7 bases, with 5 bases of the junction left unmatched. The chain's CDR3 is CASSPSRGSEKLFF. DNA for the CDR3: TGTGCCAGCTCACCGTCCAGGGGGAGTGAAAAACTGTTTTTT.

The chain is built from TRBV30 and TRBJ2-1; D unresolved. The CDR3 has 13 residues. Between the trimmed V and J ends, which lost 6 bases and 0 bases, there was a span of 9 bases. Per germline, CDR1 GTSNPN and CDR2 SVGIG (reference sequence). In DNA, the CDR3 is TGTGCCTGTGTACCGAGCTCCTACAATGAGCAGTTCTTC. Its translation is CACVPSSYNEQFF.

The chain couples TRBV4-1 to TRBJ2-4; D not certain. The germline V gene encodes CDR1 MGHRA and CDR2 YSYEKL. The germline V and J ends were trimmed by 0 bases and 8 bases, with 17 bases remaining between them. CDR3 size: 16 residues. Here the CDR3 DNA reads TGCGCCAGCAGCCAAGAATTGGCAAGACCAAGAGACATTCAGTACTTC. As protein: CASSQELARPRDIQYF.

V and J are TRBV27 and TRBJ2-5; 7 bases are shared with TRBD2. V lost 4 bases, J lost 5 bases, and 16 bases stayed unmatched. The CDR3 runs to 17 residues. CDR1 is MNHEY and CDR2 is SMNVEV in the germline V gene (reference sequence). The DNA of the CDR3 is TGTGCCAGCAGTTCCCACCCTCTAGCGGCTACCTGGGAGACCCAGTACTTC. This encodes CASSSHPLAATWETQYF.

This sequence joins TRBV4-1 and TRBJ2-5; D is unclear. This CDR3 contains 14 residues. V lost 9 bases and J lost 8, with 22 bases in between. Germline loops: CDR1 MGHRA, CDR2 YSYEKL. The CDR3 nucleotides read TGCGCCAGGGACCCCCCGAGTCGCATTTTTACCCAGTACTTC. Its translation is CARDPPSRIFTQYF.

The DNA of the CDR3 is TGTGCCAGCAGCTTGGGGGTCCTAGGGGGAGATACGCAGTATTTT. It is translated as CASSLGVLGGDTQYF. The chain couples TRBV5-4 to TRBJ2-3, with D possibly matching TRBD1 (6 bases). This CDR3 contains 15 residues. V was cut by 0 bases and J by 5 bases, with 13 bases left in between. Germline V gives CDR1 SGHNT, CDR2 YYREEE (reference sequence).

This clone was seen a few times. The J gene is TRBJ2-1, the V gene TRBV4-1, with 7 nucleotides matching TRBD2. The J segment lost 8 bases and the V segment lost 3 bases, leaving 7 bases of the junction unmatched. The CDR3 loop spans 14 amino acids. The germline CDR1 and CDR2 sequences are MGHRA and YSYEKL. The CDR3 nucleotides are TGCGCCAGCAGCCATCTGGGACTAAGGGATGAGCAGTTCTTC. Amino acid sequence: CASSHLGLRDEQFF.

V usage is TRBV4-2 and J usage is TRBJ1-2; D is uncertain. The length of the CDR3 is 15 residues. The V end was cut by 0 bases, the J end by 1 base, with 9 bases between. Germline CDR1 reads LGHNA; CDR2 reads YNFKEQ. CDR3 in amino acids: CASSQDMVVNYGYTF. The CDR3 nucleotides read TGTGCCAGCAGCCAAGATATGGTGGTTAACTATGGCTACACCTTC.

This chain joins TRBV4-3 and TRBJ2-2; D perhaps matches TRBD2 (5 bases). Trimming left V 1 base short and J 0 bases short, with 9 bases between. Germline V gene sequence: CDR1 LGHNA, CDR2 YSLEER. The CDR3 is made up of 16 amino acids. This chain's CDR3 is CASSQVGRANTGELFF. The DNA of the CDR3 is TGCGCCAGCAGCCAAGTTGGGCGGGCGAACACCGGGGAGCTGTTTTTT.

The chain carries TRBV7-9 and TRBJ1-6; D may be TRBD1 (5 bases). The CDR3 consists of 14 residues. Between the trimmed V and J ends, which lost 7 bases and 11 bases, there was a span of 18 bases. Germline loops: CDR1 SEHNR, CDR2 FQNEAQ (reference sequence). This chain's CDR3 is CASMDPGLQTPLHF. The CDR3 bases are TGTGCCAGCATGGATCCGGGACTTCAAACACCCCTCCACTTT.

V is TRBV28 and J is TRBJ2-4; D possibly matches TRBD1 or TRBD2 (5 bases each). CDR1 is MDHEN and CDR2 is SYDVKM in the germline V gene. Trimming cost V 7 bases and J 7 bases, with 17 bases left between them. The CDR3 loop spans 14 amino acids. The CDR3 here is CASISPAEGNIQYF. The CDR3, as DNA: TGTGCCAGCATTTCGCCGGCAGAGGGGAACATTCAGTACTTC.

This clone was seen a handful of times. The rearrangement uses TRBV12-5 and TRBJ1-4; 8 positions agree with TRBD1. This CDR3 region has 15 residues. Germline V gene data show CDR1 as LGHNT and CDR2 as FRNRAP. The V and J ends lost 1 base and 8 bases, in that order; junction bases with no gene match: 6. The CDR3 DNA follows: TGTGCTAGTGGTTTGGAAAACGGACAGGGAGAAAAACTGTTTTTT. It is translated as CASGLENGQGEKLFF.

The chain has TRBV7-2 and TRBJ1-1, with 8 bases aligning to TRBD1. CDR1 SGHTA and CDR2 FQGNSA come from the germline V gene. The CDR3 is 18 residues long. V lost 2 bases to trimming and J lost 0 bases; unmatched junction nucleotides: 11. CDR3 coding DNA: TGTGCCAGCAGCTTAAGGGGGGGGACAGGAGAGTTGAACACTGAAGCTTTCTTT. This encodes CASSLRGGTGELNTEAFF.

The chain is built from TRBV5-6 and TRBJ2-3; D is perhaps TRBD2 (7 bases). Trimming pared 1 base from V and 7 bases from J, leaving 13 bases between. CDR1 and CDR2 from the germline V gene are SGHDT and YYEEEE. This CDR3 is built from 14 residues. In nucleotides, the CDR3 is TGTGCCAGCAGCTTGAGGGGGGGGAGGAATACGCAGTATTTT. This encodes CASSLRGGRNTQYF.

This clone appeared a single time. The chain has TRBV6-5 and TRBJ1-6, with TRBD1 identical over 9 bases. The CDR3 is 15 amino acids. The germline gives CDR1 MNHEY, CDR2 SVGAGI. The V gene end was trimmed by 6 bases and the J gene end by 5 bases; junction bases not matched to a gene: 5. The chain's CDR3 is CASRTGGINNSPLHF. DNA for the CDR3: TGTGCCAGCAGGACAGGGGGAATAAATAATTCACCCCTCCACTTT.

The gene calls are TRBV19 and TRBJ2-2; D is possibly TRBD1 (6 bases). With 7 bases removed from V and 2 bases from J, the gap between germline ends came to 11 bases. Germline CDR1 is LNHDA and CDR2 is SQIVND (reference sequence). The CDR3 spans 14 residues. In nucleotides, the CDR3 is TGTGCCAGTACTAAGGGACAAAACACCGGGGAGCTGTTTTTT. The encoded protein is CASTKGQNTGELFF.

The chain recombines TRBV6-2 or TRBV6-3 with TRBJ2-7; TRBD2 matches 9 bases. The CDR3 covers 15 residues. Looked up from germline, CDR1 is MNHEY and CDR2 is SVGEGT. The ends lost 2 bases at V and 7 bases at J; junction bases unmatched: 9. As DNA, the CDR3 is TGTGCCAGCAGTTACGAGGGACTAGCTTCGGGGGAGCAGTACTTC. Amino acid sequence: CASSYEGLASGEQYF.

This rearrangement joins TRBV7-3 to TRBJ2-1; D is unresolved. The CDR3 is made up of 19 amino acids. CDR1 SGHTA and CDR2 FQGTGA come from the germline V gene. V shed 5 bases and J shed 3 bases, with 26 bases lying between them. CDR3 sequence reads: CASSRTKNPTGRDYNEQFF. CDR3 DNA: TGTGCCAGCAGCCGAACTAAAAACCCGACGGGTCGTGACTACAATGAGCAGTTCTTC. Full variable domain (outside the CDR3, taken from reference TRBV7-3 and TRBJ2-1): GAGVSQTPSNKVTEKGKYVELRCDPISGHTALYWYRQSLGQGPEFLIYFQGTGAADDSGLPNDRFFAVRPEGSVSTLKIQRTERGDSAVYLCASSRTKNPTGRDYNEQFFGPGTRLTVL.

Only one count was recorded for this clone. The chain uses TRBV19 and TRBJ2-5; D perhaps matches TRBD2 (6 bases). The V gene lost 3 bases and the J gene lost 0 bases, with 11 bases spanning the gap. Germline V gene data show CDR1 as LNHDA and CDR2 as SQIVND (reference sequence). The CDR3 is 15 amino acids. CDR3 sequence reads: CASSMRGLYQETQYF. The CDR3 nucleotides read TGTGCCAGTAGTATGCGGGGACTGTACCAAGAGACCCAGTACTTC.

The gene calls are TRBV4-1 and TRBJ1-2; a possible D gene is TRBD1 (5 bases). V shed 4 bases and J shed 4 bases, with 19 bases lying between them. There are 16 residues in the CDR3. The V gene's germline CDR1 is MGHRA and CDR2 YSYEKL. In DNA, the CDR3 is TGCGCCAGCAGCCCAGGGATCCCCCGAAGGGGCTATGGCTACACCTTC. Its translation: CASSPGIPRRGYGYTF.

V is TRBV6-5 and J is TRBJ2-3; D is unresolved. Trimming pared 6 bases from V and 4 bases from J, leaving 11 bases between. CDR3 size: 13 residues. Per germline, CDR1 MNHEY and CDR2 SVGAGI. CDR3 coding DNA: TGTGCCAGCAGGGACGGAGCAGCAGATACGCAGTATTTT. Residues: CASRDGAADTQYF.